This T cell receptor beta chain was captured in a study of patients and donors after allogeneic stem cell transplantation. MiXCR, run by TCRdb on the RT-PCR reads, gives a single entry per CDR3 protein. The table lists 400,000 to 500,000 distinct CDR3 sequences, approximately 16% of them singletons. Germline CDR1 reads SGHNT; CDR2 reads YYREEE (reference sequence). V was pared by 0 bases and J by 4 bases, with 14 bases between. This CDR3 contains 15 residues. The chain employs TRBV5-4 and TRBJ2-7; possibly TRBD1 for D (6 bases). Sequenced input: blood, either unsorted or a sorted T cell fraction (not recorded which). This clonotype was obtained from a human donor who was either an allogeneic HSCT recipient or a stem cell or donor lymphocyte infusion donor (not recorded which). It is not recorded whose cells these are; they may come from a transplant donor. The CDR3 DNA reads as TGTGCCAGCAGCTTGGCGGGACACGGGAAATACGAGCAGTACTTC. Translating it yields CASSLAGHGKYEQYF.